Listed below are T cell receptor beta chains from one sample, sequenced in a study of cytomegalovirus exposure and HLA in healthy donors. Sequencing used immunoSEQ multiplex PCR; TCRdb keeps in-frame clones, though not all of them. The sample has approximately 170,000 clones; roughly 80% are singletons. The specimen sequenced was PBMCs. All receptors derive from a man between 45 and 60 years old in good health and CMV-seropositive. Both conserved end residues are part of each CDR3. D genes are given only for firm matches. Only part of the rows carry a size: once, few, many, or a class if the clone is expanded.

J	length	V	size	D	DNA	CDR3
TRBJ2-1	14	TRBV29-1	few	TRBD2	TGCAGCGTTGAACGGGGGAGGGCCTACAATGAGCAGTTCTTC	CSVERGRAYNEQFF
TRBJ1-1	11	TRBV6-6	few	NA	TGTGCCAGCCCCGGGGGCACTGAAGCTTTCTTT	CASPGGTEAFF
TRBJ1-6	20	TRBV5-1	NA	NA	TGCGCCAGCAGCTTGGAACAGGCCAACCCGGTGAGCTCCTATAATTCACCCCTCCACTTT	CASSLEQANPVSSYNSPLHF
TRBJ2-2	17	TRBV7-9	few	NA	TGTGCCAGCATCCCCCGTAAGGGAGCGCCGGTTACCGGGGAGCTGTTTTTT	CASIPRKGAPVTGELFF
TRBJ1-1	17	TRBV28	NA	TRBD1	TGTGCCAGCAGTTCCAGGCCCCCCCGGACAGGGCAGGCTGAAGCTTTCTTT	CASSSRPPRTGQAEAFF
TRBJ2-7	14	TRBV19	NA	TRBD1	TGTGCCAGTAGGCCGGGACAGGGACCCTACGAGCAGTACTTC	CASRPGQGPYEQYF
TRBJ1-4	16	TRBV4-1	NA	NA	TGCGCCAGCAGCCAACCCAACCTCCGGGCTAATGAAAAACTGTTTTTT	CASSQPNLRANEKLFF
TRBJ1-1	14	TRBV27	NA	TRBD1	TGTGCCAGCAGTTTGGCAGGGGGTAACACTGAAGCTTTCTTT	CASSLAGGNTEAFF
TRBJ2-7	13	TRBV5-1	NA	NA	TGCGCCAGCAGCCCTGGACTGCTGGGCGAGCAGTACTTC	CASSPGLLGEQYF
TRBJ2-7	14	TRBV5-1	few	TRBD1	TGCGCCAGCAAACCGGGACAGGGAGCCTACGAGCAGTACTTC	CASKPGQGAYEQYF
TRBJ2-7	15	TRBV30	NA	TRBD2	TGTGCCTGGAGTAACGGCCGGCGGGAGATTGGCGAGCAGTACTTC	CAWSNGRREIGEQYF
TRBJ1-6	12	TRBV27	NA	NA	TGTGCCAGCAGTTTAGTTCAGGGTCCCCTCCACTTT	CASSLVQGPLHF
TRBJ2-7	15	TRBV6-5	NA	TRBD1	TGTGCCAGCAGACATCCGGGACAGGGCTCCTACGAGCAGTACTTC	CASRHPGQGSYEQYF
TRBJ2-1	14	TRBV6-1	NA	TRBD2	TGTGCCAGCAGGATAGCGGGAGGAATCAATGAGCAGTTCTTC	CASRIAGGINEQFF
TRBJ1-2	13	TRBV9	NA	NA	TGTGCCAGCAGCGCCGTCGGCGGGGACGGCTACACCTTC	CASSAVGGDGYTF
TRBJ2-3	18	TRBV27	NA	TRBD2	TGTGCCAGCAGTTTATCCATAATAGCGGGAGGGCCGTTAGATACGCAGTATTTT	CASSLSIIAGGPLDTQYF
TRBJ2-1	15	TRBV6-1	NA	TRBD2	TGTGCCAGCAGTGATACTAGCGGGAGGTACAATGAGCAGTTCTTC	CASSDTSGRYNEQFF
TRBJ2-7	13	TRBV4-3	NA	NA	TGCGCCAGCAGCCAAGATCGCGGCCACGAGCAGTACTTC	CASSQDRGHEQYF
TRBJ2-6	14	TRBV28	NA	NA	TGTGCCAGCAGCCAATTGCGTGGGGCCAACGTCCTGACTTTC	CASSQLRGANVLTF
TRBJ1-4	15	TRBV6-1	NA	NA	TGTGCCAGCACCGGAATCCAGGAAAGGCATGAAAAACTGTTTTTT	CASTGIQERHEKLFF
TRBJ2-1	16	TRBV27	NA	TRBD2	TGTGCCAGCAGTTTATCAGCGGGAGCCCGGGGCCATGAGCAGTTCTTC	CASSLSAGARGHEQFF
TRBJ1-6	15	TRBV6-5	NA	TRBD1	TGTGCCAGCAGTTACTCGACAGGGGATACTTCACCCCTCCACTTT	CASSYSTGDTSPLHF
TRBJ2-7	15	TRBV13	NA	TRBD1	TGTGCCAGCAGCTTGAGGGGGACAGGGGCCTACGAGCAGTACTTC	CASSLRGTGAYEQYF
TRBJ2-1	11	TRBV10-3	NA	NA	TGTGCCATCAGGACGGGAGTTGAGCAGTTCTTC	CAIRTGVEQFF
TRBJ2-1	16	TRBV7-6	NA	TRBD2	TGTGCCAGCAGCTTGGGACTAGCGGGGGGAATGTCTGAGCAGTTCTTC	CASSLGLAGGMSEQFF
TRBJ1-5	13	TRBV27	NA	TRBD1	TGTGCCAGCGGGGGGACAGGGAGTCAGCCCCAGCATTTT	CASGGTGSQPQHF
TRBJ2-3	13	TRBV27	NA	NA	TGTGCCAGCAGTACCCCTAGCGCAGATACGCAGTATTTT	CASSTPSADTQYF
TRBJ2-7	14	TRBV6-5	once	TRBD1	TGTGCCAGCAGTTACCGGGACAGGAACTACGAGCAGTACTTC	CASSYRDRNYEQYF
TRBJ1-4	15	TRBV15	NA	NA	TGTGCCACCAGCAGAGACAGGGGACCAAATGAAAAACTGTTTTTT	CATSRDRGPNEKLFF
TRBJ2-1	15	TRBV4-1	NA	TRBD2	TGCGCCAGCAGAGGGACTAGCGGGGGATACAATGAGCAGTTCTTC	CASRGTSGGYNEQFF
TRBJ2-3	14	TRBV18	NA	NA	TGTGCCAGCTCCTGGGGCGGGGGCACAGATACGCAGTATTTT	CASSWGGGTDTQYF
TRBJ2-3	15	TRBV27	NA	TRBD1	TGTGCCAGCAGTCGGTATCAGGGGGCCGCAGATACGCAGTATTTT	CASSRYQGAADTQYF
TRBJ1-2	14	TRBV2	once	TRBD1	TGTGCCAGCATCAGGACCAGGGGGGACTATGGCTACACCTTC	CASIRTRGDYGYTF
TRBJ1-6	14	TRBV30	NA	NA	TGTGCCTGGAGTCCACAGGGCTGGAATTCACCCCTCCACTTT	CAWSPQGWNSPLHF
TRBJ2-5	13	TRBV29-1	NA	TRBD2	TGCAGCGGGGGCGGGAGATACCAAGAGACCCAGTACTTC	CSGGGRYQETQYF
TRBJ1-1	13	TRBV11-2	NA	NA	TGTGCCAGCAGCCACGGGGTGAACACTGAAGCTTTCTTT	CASSHGVNTEAFF
TRBJ2-5	15	TRBV7-3	NA	TRBD2	TGTGCCAGCAGCTTCCAAGCGGGGGGGCTTGAGACCCAGTACTTC	CASSFQAGGLETQYF
TRBJ2-2	15	TRBV2	NA	NA	TGTGCCAGCACTCTCGGCGGAGGGAACACCGGGGAGCTGTTTTTT	CASTLGGGNTGELFF
TRBJ2-3	14	TRBV6-1	few	TRBD1	TGTGCCAGCAGGGACGGACAGGGAGGAGATACGCAGTATTTT	CASRDGQGGDTQYF
TRBJ2-5	14	TRBV6-6	NA	NA	TGTGCCAGCAGTTACGCCGGGGGAGGAGAGACCCAGTACTTC	CASSYAGGGETQYF